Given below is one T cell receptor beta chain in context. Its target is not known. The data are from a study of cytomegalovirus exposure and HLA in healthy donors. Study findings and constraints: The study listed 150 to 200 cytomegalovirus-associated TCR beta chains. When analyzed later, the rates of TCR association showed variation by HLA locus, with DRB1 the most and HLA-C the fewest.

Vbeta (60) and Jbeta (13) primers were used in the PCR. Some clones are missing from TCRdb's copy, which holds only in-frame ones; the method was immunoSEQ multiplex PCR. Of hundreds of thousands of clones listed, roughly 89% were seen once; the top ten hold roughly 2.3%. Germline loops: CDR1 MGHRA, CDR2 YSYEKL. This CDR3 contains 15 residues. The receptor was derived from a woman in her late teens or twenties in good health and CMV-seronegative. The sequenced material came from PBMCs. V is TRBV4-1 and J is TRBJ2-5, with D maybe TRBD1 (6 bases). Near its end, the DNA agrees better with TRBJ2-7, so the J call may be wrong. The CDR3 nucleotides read TGCGCCAGCAGCCATACCACAGGGTTTTCCCACGAGCAGTACTTC. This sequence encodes CASSHTTGFSHEQYF.